The entry that follows covers one T cell receptor (beta chain) sequence. Germline CDR1 and CDR2: LNHNV and YYDKDF (reference sequence). The CDR3 spans 15 residues. J was trimmed by 6 bases and V by 5 bases; bases with no gene match: 7. TCRdb keeps only in-frame clones here, not all; method: immunoSEQ multiplex PCR. The repertoire includes 40,000 or so clones, approximately 80% of them detected once, and 17% sits in the top ten. These data are taken from a study of T cells in localized non-small cell lung cancer. The TCR was taken from a male donor aged 60 or older with stage III squamous cell lung carcinoma. V usage is TRBV15 and J usage is TRBJ2-1, with 10 bases that match TRBD2. Sequenced here: peripheral blood, sampled before any cancer treatment. DNA of the CDR3: TGTGCCACCAGCCCGAGAAGCGGGAGGGCCAATGAGCAGTTCTTC. This encodes CATSPRSGRANEQFF.